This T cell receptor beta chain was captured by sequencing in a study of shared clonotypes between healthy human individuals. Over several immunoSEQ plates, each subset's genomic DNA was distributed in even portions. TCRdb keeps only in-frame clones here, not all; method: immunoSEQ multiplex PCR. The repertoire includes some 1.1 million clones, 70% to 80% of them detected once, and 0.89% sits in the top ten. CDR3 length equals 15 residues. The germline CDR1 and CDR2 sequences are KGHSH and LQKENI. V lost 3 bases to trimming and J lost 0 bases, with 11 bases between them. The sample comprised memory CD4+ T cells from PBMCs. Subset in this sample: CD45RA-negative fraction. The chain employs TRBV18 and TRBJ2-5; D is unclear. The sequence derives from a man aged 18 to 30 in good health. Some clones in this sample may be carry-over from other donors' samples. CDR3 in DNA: TGTGCCAGCTCACCGCTCCAAAATTACCAAGAGACCCAGTACTTC. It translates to CASSPLQNYQETQYF.